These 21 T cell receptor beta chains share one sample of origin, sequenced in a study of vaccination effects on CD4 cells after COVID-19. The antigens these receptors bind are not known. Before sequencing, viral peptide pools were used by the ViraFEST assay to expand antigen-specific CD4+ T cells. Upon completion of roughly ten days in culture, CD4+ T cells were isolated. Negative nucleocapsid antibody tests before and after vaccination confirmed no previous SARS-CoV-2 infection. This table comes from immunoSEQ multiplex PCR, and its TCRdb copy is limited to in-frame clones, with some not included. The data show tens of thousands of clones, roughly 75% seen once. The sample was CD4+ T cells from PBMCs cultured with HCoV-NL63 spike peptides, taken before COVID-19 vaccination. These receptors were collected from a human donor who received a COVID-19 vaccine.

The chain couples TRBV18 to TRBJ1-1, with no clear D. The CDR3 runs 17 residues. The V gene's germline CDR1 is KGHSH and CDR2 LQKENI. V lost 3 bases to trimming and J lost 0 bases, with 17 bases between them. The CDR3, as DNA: TGTGCCAGCTCACCCCTAAGGAGTAGACCGATGAACACTGAAGCTTTCTTT. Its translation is CASSPLRSRPMNTEAFF.

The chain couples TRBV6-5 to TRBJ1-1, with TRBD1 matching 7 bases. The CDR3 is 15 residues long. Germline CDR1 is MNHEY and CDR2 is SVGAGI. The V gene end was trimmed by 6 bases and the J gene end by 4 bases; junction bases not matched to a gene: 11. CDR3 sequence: CASRIDRQGGTEAFF. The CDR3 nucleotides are TGTGCCAGCAGAATCGATAGACAGGGCGGCACTGAAGCTTTCTTT.

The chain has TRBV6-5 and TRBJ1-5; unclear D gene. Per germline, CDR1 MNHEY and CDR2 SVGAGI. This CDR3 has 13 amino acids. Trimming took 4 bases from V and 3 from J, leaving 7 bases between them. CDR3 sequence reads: CASSSRPNQPQHF. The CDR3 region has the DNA TGTGCCAGCAGTTCGAGGCCCAATCAGCCCCAGCATTTT.

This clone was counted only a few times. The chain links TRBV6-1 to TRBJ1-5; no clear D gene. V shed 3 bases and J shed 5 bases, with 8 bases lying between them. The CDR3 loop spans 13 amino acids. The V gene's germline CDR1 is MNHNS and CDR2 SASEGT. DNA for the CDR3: TGTGCCAGCAGTGAGGTAATTTATCAGCCCCAGCATTTT. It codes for CASSEVIYQPQHF.

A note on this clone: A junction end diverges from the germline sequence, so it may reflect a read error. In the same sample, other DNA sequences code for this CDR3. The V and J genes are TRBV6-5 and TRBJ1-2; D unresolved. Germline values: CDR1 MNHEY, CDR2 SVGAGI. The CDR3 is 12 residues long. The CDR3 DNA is TGTGCCAGCTCGAGCCTTAACTATGGCTACACTTTC. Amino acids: CASSSLNYGYTF.

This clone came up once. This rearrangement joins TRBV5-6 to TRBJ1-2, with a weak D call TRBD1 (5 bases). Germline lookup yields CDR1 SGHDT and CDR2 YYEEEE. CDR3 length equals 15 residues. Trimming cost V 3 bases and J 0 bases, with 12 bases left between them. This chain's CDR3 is CASSSIQATNYGYTF. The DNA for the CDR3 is TGTGCCAGCAGCTCCATACAGGCAACTAACTATGGCTACACCTTC.

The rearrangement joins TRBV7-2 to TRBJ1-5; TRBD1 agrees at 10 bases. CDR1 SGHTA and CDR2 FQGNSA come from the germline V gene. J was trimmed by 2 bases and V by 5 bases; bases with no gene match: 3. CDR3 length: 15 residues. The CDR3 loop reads CASSPGTGGNQPQHF. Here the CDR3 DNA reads TGTGCCAGCAGCCCCGGGACAGGGGGCAATCAGCCCCAGCATTTT.

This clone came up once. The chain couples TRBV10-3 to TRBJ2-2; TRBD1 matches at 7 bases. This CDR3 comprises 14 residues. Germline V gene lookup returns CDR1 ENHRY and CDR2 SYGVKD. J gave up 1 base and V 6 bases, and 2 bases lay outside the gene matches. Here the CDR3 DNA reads TGTGCCATCAGGCGGACAGGGAACACCGGGGAGCTGTTTTTT. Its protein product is CAIRRTGNTGELFF.

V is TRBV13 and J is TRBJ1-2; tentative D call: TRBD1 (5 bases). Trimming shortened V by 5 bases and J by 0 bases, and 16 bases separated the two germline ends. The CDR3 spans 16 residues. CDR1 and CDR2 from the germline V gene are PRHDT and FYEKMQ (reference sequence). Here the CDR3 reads CASSAYRDGTNYGYTF. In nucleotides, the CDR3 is TGTGCCAGCAGCGCCTATAGGGACGGAACTAACTATGGCTACACCTTC.

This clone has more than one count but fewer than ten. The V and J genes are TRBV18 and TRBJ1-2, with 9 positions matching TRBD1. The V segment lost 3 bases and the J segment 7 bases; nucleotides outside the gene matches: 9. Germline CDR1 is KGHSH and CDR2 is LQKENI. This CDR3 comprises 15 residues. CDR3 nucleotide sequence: TGTGCCAGCTCACCCTCCTACAACAGGGGGCTTGGCTACACCTTC. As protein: CASSPSYNRGLGYTF.

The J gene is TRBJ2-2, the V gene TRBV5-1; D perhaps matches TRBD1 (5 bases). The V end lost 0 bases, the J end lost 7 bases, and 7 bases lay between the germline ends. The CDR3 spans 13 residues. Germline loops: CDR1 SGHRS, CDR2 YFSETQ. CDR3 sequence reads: CASSLDRFGELFF. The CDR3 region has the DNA TGCGCCAGCAGCTTGGACAGGTTCGGGGAGCTGTTTTTT.

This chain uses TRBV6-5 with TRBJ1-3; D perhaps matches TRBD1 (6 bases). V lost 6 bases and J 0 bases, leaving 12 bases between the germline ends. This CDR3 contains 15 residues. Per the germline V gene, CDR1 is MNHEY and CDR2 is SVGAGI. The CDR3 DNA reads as TGTGCCAGCAGACGGACAGCGACCTCTGGAAACACCATATATTTT. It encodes CASRRTATSGNTIYF.

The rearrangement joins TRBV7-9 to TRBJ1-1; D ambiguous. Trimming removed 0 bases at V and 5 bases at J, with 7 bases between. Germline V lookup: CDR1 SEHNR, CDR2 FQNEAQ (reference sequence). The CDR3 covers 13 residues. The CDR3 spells CASSLADRTEAFF. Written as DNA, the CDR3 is TGTGCCAGCAGCTTAGCCGACCGTACTGAAGCTTTCTTT. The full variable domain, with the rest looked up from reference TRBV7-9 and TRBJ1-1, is DTGVSQNPRHKITKRGQNVTFRCDPISEHNRLYWYRQTLGQGPEFLTYFQNEAQLEKSRLLSDRFSAERPKGSFSTLEIQRTEQGDSAMYLCASSLADRTEAFFGQGTRLTVV.

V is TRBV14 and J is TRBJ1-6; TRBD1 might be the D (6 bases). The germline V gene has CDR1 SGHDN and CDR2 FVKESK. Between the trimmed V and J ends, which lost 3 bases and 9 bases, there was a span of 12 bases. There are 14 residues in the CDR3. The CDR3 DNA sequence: TGTGCCAGCAGCCAGGTACAGGGATCTTCACCCCTCCACTTT. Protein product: CASSQVQGSSPLHF.

The CDR3 DNA reads as TGTGCCAGCAGCCCTTTTCAGGGCTCCCCCCTCCACTTT. Encoded protein: CASSPFQGSPLHF. V and J are TRBV14 and TRBJ1-6, with D possibly TRBD1 on 5 matching bases. Trimming pared 4 bases from V and 13 bases from J, leaving 14 bases between. Per the germline V gene, CDR1 is SGHDN and CDR2 is FVKESK. The CDR3 consists of 13 residues.

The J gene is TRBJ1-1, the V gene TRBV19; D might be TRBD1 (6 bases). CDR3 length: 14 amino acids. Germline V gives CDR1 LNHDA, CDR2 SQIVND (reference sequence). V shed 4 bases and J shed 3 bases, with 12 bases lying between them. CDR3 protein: CASSKDSFYTEAFF. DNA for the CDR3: TGTGCCAGTAGTAAGGACAGTTTCTACACTGAAGCTTTCTTT.

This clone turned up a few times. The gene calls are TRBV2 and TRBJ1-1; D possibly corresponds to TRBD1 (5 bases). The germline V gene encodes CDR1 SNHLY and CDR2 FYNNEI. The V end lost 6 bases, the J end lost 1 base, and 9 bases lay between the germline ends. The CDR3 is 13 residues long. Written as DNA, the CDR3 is TGTGCCAGCAGCATGGGGGAGAACACTGAAGCTTTCTTT. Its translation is CASSMGENTEAFF. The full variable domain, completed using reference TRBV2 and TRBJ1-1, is EPEVTQTPSHQVTQMGQEVILRCVPISNHLYFYWYRQILGQKVEFLVSFYNNEISEKSEIFDDQFSVERPDGSNFTLKIRSTKLEDSAMYFCASSMGENTEAFFGQGTRLTVV.

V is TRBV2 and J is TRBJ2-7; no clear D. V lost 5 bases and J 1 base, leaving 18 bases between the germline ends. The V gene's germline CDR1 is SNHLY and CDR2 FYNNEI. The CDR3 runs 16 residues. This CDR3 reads CASSRTDSKISYEQYF. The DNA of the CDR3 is TGTGCCAGCAGTCGGACGGATTCCAAGATATCCTACGAGCAGTACTTC.

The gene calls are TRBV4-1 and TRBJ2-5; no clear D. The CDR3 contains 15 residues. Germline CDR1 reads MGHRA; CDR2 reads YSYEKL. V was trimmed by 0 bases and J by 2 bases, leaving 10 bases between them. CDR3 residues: CASSQERVAQETQYF. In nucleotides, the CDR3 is TGCGCCAGCAGCCAAGAAAGGGTAGCACAAGAGACCCAGTACTTC.

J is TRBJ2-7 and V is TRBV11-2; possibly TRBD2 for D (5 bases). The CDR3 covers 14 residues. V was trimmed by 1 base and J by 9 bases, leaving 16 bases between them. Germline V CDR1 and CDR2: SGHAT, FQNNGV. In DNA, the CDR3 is TGTGCCAGCAGCTTAGGCAATCGGGCAGAGGGGCAGTACTTC. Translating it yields CASSLGNRAEGQYF.

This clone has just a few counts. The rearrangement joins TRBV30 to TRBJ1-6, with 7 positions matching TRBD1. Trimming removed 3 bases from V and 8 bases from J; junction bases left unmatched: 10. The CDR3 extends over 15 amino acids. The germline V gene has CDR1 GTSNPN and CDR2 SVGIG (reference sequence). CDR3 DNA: TGTGCCTGGAGCGTGATGGACAGGAGGGATTCACCCCTCCACTTT. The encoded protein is CAWSVMDRRDSPLHF.